This T cell receptor (beta chain) was captured by sequencing in a study of blood T cell repertoires in COVID-19 (dated by TCRdb to the early 2020s). About the study as a whole: The collaborator samples originated in the United States, Italy and Spain and spanned the acute and convalescent phases of COVID-19. Where available, HLA class I and class II types were obtained from metadata supplied by the sample provider rather than from assay-based typing. The samples were drawn from two sources: the first 160 participants of the ongoing ImmuneRACE study, and fewer than 1,500 subjects contributed by 6 global collaborators. The material from the prospective study consisted of cDNA or gDNA derived from T cells, B-cell-depleted T cells, or PBMCs. A freely available public database, intended as a resource for researchers studying the immune response to SARS-CoV-2, is where the repertoires were released. Deeply sampled blood TCRbeta repertoires from subjects exposed to, actively infected with, or recovered from COVID-19 were included in the dataset. Nearly every sample came with metadata listing a de-identified subject ID, COVID-19 status, age in years and sex. What the research found in general, with its limitations: The amount of clinical and demographic metadata varied by source and participant and was provided uncurated.

The CDR3 contains 15 residues, cysteine and phenylalanine counted. Only CDR3 DNA is held: 45 bases, read in frame from base 1. The germline V and J ends show losses of 5 bases and 6 bases respectively, and no gene match explains 7 bases of the junction. CDR1 and CDR2 are read off the germline V gene as KGHSY and FQNENV. The collaborating institutions used their own protocols to collect whole blood in K2EDTA tubes. For TCRbeta analysis, collaborators shipped samples as frozen whole blood, isolated PBMCs, or DNA extracted from either of those sample types. TCRbeta CDR3 regions were amplified from genomic DNA by means of the immunoSEQ Assay, a bias-controlled multiplex PCR. From the authors' description of their analysis: Within the assay, amplification of reference gene primers was used to estimate how many nucleated cells each sample contained. To quantify the absolute abundance of each unique TCRbeta CDR3 rearrangement, sequence reads were collapsed and filtered. For each sample, productive Simpson clonality was calculated as the square root of Simpson's diversity index over productive rearrangements. TCRdb obtained this table from immuneACCESS and retained in-frame rearrangements with V and J assigned. These tables miss some clones; where compared with another copy, unresolved V genes account for less than half of the shortfall, and the remainder is unexplained. V, J and clone size were drawn from that table, and D and trimming were deduced from the DNA. The sample profile shows 100,000 to 150,000 clones; roughly 85% of them were found once. The top ten hold 25% of the sample.

Note on this clone: Its antigen target is currently unknown. Base qualities are missing; no much larger clone stands one base away.

The sequenced sample was peripheral blood. Rearrangement joined TRBV16 to TRBJ2-3, with 11 middle bases fitting TRBD2. This receptor was identified in a human donor in a cohort sampled during active COVID-19. The CDR3 reads as follows: CASSATSGSVDTQYF. The nucleotide sequence reads as follows: TGTGCCAGCAGCGCCACTAGCGGGAGTGTCGATACGCAGTATTTT.